Given below is one T cell receptor (beta chain) in context. Its specific antigen is unknown. No clone much larger than this one lies a single base away; base qualities are absent. The sample comes from a study of shared clonotypes between healthy human individuals (dated by TCRdb to the early 2020s). Concerning the study at large: The cohort comprised two women and three men aged 18 to 49 years. For each donor, three plates each were used for CD4 naive and CD4 memory, two plates were used for CD8 naive, and one plate was used for CD8 memory. The study deeply sequenced blood TCR repertoires of about 5 healthy adults to estimate repertoire size and the extent of clonotype sharing between individuals. Different laboratories and diverse techniques were used to prepare libraries and sequence TCR repertoires, to increase sequencing depth and limit assay-specific biases. Each donor's leukapheresis produced roughly between about 0.9 and 9.5 billion PBMCs.

Using the deep immunoSEQ assay, TCR CDR3 regions were amplified from genomic DNA by multiplex PCR. Genomic DNA extracted from each cell subset was distributed evenly over all wells of several immunoSEQ 96-well plates, and each plate served as one replicate. For sorted subsets, roughly 0.2 ug genomic DNA, equal to about 30,000 T cell genomes, was loaded into each replicate PCR. The purified libraries were quantified using a Qubit 3.0 fluorometer, sized with a Bioanalyzer 2100, and then quantified again using the KAPA Library Quantification kit. A separate single-read 150-cycle Illumina NextSeq 550 flow cell was used to sequence each immunoSEQ 96-well plate. In the source study's methods: Because only junctional sequences without quality scores were contained in the immunoSEQ output, filtering matching that applied to full-length reads could not be performed. To assign V/J genes and CDR3, sequences were annotated using PyIR, a Python wrapper for IgBLAST v1.9, with IMGT germline references. Reads were filtered out if the reads had weak V/J assignments (E-value above 1e-6), no CDR3, stop codons, out-of-frame junctions, or ambiguous translated residues. A V3J clonotype was defined by an identical inferred V gene, J gene, and CDR3 amino acid sequence. To compute the percentage overlap between repertoires, the number of shared unique clonotypes was divided by the size of the smaller repertoire. Repertoire richness was assessed with RTK rarefaction, the Chao1 estimator, and Recon v2.1 estimates of unobserved clonotypes. OLGA was used to compute generation probabilities for all TCRbeta clonotypes that the gDNA method yielded from a handful of donors. The clones in this table, taken by TCRdb from immuneACCESS, are in-frame only. Not every clone is retained; where verified, under half of the shortfall comes from an unresolved V gene, and the cause of the rest is unknown. V and J calls and clone size follow that table, whereas D and trimming were derived from the DNA. The sample records more than 2,000,000 clones, over 85% of which are singletons. The ten biggest clones cover roughly 0.36% of the sample.

Overall study results and their limits: Even with the large sequencing depth, rarefaction of the sorted-subset datasets indicated that sequencing was incomplete. When a handful of donors were compared, the shared fraction of clonotypes was around 4.6% for naive CD4, around 4% for naive CD8, more than 2% for memory CD4, and 0.35% to 0.5% for memory CD8. Pairwise subsampling indicated that sequencing depth was expected to affect the degree of clonotype sharing among donors. Sampling was limited to blood, and TCR repertoires in tissue likely differ from TCR repertoires in blood. Compared with non-shared clonotypes, clonotypes shared by all four sorted-subset donors had higher generation probabilities. Estimated clonotype richness was generally larger for naive than for memory subsets. Because the study included a small number of donors, the genetic and exposure-history diversity represented was limited.

Donors were healthy HIV-negative adults with no recently reported acute infections or vaccinations. Every donor was a Caucasian adult living in Nashville, Tennessee, USA. Magnetic negative selection was used to enrich CD4+ T cells, after which naive cells were positively selected on CD45RA and the negative fraction became the memory subset. Blood was obtained by leukapheresis, after which PBMCs were separated by Ficoll-Histopaque density gradient centrifugation and cryopreserved in liquid nitrogen vapor phase. Analytical flow cytometry was used to check the purity and quantity of every magnetically sorted T cell population. Genomic DNA was isolated from each sorted fraction and quantified by UV absorbance on a Nanodrop 2000c. Sequenced: naive CD4+ T cells from PBMCs. What this sample's cell subset or site label stands for: CD45RA+ positively selected. The source of this sequence is a man younger than 35 in good health. Some clones in this sample may be carry-over from other donors' samples.

The CDR3: CASSKGCRPRNTEAFF. The bases read TGTGCCAGCAGCAAAGGTTGTAGACCGAGGAACACTGAAGCTTTCTTT. Here the chain combines TRBV21-1 and TRBJ1-1. TRBV21-1 is a pseudogene segment. The CDR3 sequence holds 16 residues, the cysteine and phenylalanine included. Only the CDR3 DNA is retained, 48 bases long and in frame from the first base.